This T cell receptor (beta chain) was sequenced during a study of cytomegalovirus exposure and HLA in healthy donors. Study-wide points: Most of the TCR beta V segments (in an earlier analysis) were productive either about 90% or about 30% of the time. The listing of 150 to 200 TCR beta chains classed them as cytomegalovirus-associated.

The CDR3 is 14 residues long. Trimming took off 0 bases at V and 10 bases at J, with 12 bases between the two ends. CDR1 and CDR2 (germline): SGHDN, FVKESK. Researchers ran the PCR with 60 Vbeta and 13 Jbeta primers. Here immunoSEQ multiplex PCR was the method, and the copy in TCRdb shows in-frame clones only, minus some. The profile covers more than 90,000 clones, with under 85% appearing a single time and 3.5% to 5% taken by the ten largest. This clone has a handful of counts. What it binds is not known. The sequenced sample consisted of PBMCs. The rearrangement joins TRBV14 to TRBJ1-4; D ambiguous. The TCR was taken from a man in his forties in good health and CMV-seronegative. The CDR3 DNA reads TGTGCCAGCAGCCAAGATGCCGGTGTTGGAAAACTGTTTTTT. Protein sequence: CASSQDAGVGKLFF.